The present T cell receptor beta chain was sequenced within a study of T-cell reconstitution after alpha-beta-depleted transplantation in children. As to this clonotype: No antigen is known for it.

Germline V gene lookup returns CDR1 WSHSY and CDR2 SAAADI. The CDR3 runs to 22 residues. With V trimmed by 0 bases and J by 1 base, 20 bases remained unmatched. Findings and limits, study-wide: The study traced high day-60 TCRbeta diversity in some patients to surviving recipient T cells and thymic progenitors. Newly generated T cells supplied most T-cell counts and diversity one year post-transplant. Reported findings indicate that, about two months after transplant, alpha-beta T cells came from several hundred expanded clones, which were derived from non-depleted graft cells.

Preparing the TCRbeta library involved the use of unique molecular identifiers. TCRdb itself ran the PCR reads through MiXCR, one entry per CDR3 protein. The sample holds about 1,000,000 distinct CDR3 sequences, about 26% seen once. The receptor was derived from a boy under three years old who had a stem cell transplant for SCID, so the T cells may come from the graft donor. This chain connects TRBV10-2 to TRBJ2-1, with 8 positions matching TRBD2. This specimen was PBMCs, mostly from graft donor cells, taken 360 days after TCRalphabeta/CD19-depleted stem cell transplant. Here the CDR3 DNA reads TGCGCCAGCAGTGAGTCGGTTTACGGGACTAGTAGTAGTCGTAATTCCTACAATGAGCAGTTCTTC. Translated, it gives CASSESVYGTSSSRNSYNEQFF.